This is a list of T cell receptor beta chains from one sample in a study of cytomegalovirus exposure and HLA in healthy donors. Sequenced by immunoSEQ multiplex PCR; TCRdb stores in-frame clones only, minus some. The sample has 75,000 to 100,000 clones; approximately 72% are singletons. The sequenced material came from PBMCs. These receptors all come from a woman in her sixties or seventies in good health and CMV-seropositive. Both conserved end residues are part of each CDR3. D genes are given only for firm matches. Only part of the rows carry a size: once, few, many, or a class if the clone is expanded.

D	size	J	V	DNA	CDR3
TRBD2	.	TRBJ2-7	TRBV14	TGTGCCAGCAGCCATCGGGAGGGTCGGTCTGTCTACGAGCAGTACTTC	CASSHREGRSVYEQYF
.	.	TRBJ2-3	TRBV29-1	TGCAGTTGGAGGGCGACGATCGATACGCAGTATTTT	CSWRATIDTQYF
.	.	TRBJ1-1	TRBV27	TGTGCCAGCAGGGGAACAGGGTGGGTAACTGAAGCTTTCTTT	CASRGTGWVTEAFF
.	.	TRBJ1-1	TRBV27	TGTGCCAGCAGTTTATTCCGGGACACTGAAGCTTTCTTT	CASSLFRDTEAFF
.	.	TRBJ1-5	TRBV2	TGTGCCAGCAGTCCGGACAGTTTCAGTCAGCCCCAGCATTTT	CASSPDSFSQPQHF
.	.	TRBJ2-5	TRBV18	TGTGCCAGCTCACCTCGAGGCAGTAAAGAGACCCAGTACTTC	CASSPRGSKETQYF
.	.	TRBJ1-6	TRBV7-9	TGTTCCAGCAGCCCTGGGGGGGCTGTTGGAAGTTCACCCCTCCACTTT	CSSSPGGAVGSSPLHF
TRBD2	.	TRBJ2-5	TRBV9	TGTGCCAGCAGCGTAGGAGCTAGCGGGAGCCCAGAGTACTTC	CASSVGASGSPEYF
.	.	TRBJ2-6	TRBV7-2	TGTGCCAGCAGCCGTAGCCTGAGTAAGGCCAACGTCCTGACTTTC	CASSRSLSKANVLTF
.	.	TRBJ2-1	TRBV6-5	TGTGCCAGCAGGCCCCGGGGGGCCATTAACAATGAGCAGTTCTTC	CASRPRGAINNEQFF
TRBD1	.	TRBJ1-2	TRBV28	TGTGCCAGCAGTTTATTCGGGACAGGGGTCGGCTACACCTTC	CASSLFGTGVGYTF
.	.	TRBJ2-1	TRBV6-6	TGTGCCAGCAGTTACTTTGGGACTGGCTCCTACAATGAGCAGTTCTTC	CASSYFGTGSYNEQFF
.	.	TRBJ2-5	TRBV11-2	TGTGCCAGCAGCTTATACAGGGAAGAGACCCAGTACTTC	CASSLYREETQYF
TRBD2	.	TRBJ2-5	TRBV19	TGTGCCAGTAGTATAGTTCCAGCGGGAGGTGGCGAGACCCAGTACTTC	CASSIVPAGGGETQYF
TRBD1	.	TRBJ2-1	TRBV7-9	TGTGCCAGCAGCTTATCTGGGACAGGGGGCTACAATGAGCAGTTCTTC	CASSLSGTGGYNEQFF
TRBD1	.	TRBJ1-5	TRBV30	TGTGCCTGGAGCCGCGGACAGGGTGTTCAGCCCCAGCATTTT	CAWSRGQGVQPQHF
.	few	TRBJ1-1	TRBV5-1	TGCGCCAGCAGCCTCTCCAAGGTCGGGGTTTCGAGGACTGAAGCTTTCTTT	CASSLSKVGVSRTEAFF
TRBD2	few	TRBJ2-3	TRBV27	TGTGCCAGCAGTTTTGCTAGCGGGGTTTGGGATACGCAGTATTTT	CASSFASGVWDTQYF
TRBD1	few	TRBJ2-3	TRBV2	TGTGCCAGCAGCTCGCGACAGGGGTTCACAGATACGCAGTATTTT	CASSSRQGFTDTQYF
.	.	TRBJ2-7	TRBV27	TGTGCCAGCAATACTGTAGGGGCAGGGGACAACTACGAGCAGTACTTC	CASNTVGAGDNYEQYF
TRBD1	few	TRBJ1-1	TRBV4-2	TGTGCCAGCAGCCAAGACAGGGGGCGCGACACTGAAGCTTTCTTT	CASSQDRGRDTEAFF
.	.	TRBJ2-3	TRBV28	TGTGCCAGCAGTTCTCGGGGGATCGCAGATACGCAGTATTTT	CASSSRGIADTQYF
TRBD1	once	TRBJ2-1	TRBV10-3	TGTGCCATCACTCGACAGGGGGCCTACAATGAGCAGTTCTTC	CAITRQGAYNEQFF
TRBD1	few	TRBJ1-5	TRBV19	TGTGCCAGTAGTATATCCAGGACAGGGTATGAGCCCCAGCATTTT	CASSISRTGYEPQHF
TRBD1	few	TRBJ2-1	TRBV4-3	TGCGCCAGCAGCCAAGGCTTCCGAGGGACAGGGAGCAATGAGCAGTTCTTC	CASSQGFRGTGSNEQFF
.	.	TRBJ2-3	TRBV9	TGTGCCAGCAGCGACAGGGTAGATACGCAGTATTTT	CASSDRVDTQYF